The clone carrying this T cell receptor (beta chain) showed up just a few times. Its antigen is not known. The CDR3 goes on 3 residues after the read ends, and that part is filled in from the germline J gene. Germline-derived CDR1 and CDR2 are SGHTA and FQGTGA. The ends were cut back, 6 bases at V and 0 bases at J, with 11 bases in the middle. The length of the CDR3 is 14 residues. TCRdb keeps only in-frame clones here, not all; method: immunoSEQ multiplex PCR. Sampling found about 23,000 clones, none seen once. This record comes from a study of T cell clonality in common variable immunodeficiency. Donors gave about 5 to 8.5 ml heparinized peripheral whole blood. Study outcomes and limitations: Fewer deletions and N-nucleotide insertions were reportedly seen in common variable immunodeficiency TCR beta sequences. Repertoire-complication correlations in CVID were limited by patient heterogeneity.

V gene TRBV7-3 combines with J gene TRBJ1-1, with D unresolved. This TCR derives from a human donor with common variable immunodeficiency. Sequenced material: peripheral blood mononuclear cells. CDR3 region: CASSSSRLNTEAFF. The DNA read from the CDR3 is TGTGCCAGCAGTTCCTCGAGGTTGAACACTGAA.